This T cell receptor (beta chain) was found in a study of blood T cell repertoires in COVID-19. Sequenced by immunoSEQ multiplex PCR; TCRdb stores in-frame clones only, minus some. The sample has about 56,000 clones, 89% seen once. Germline-derived CDR1 and CDR2 are SSHAT and FNYEAQ (reference sequence). There are 15 residues in the CDR3. V was trimmed by 4 bases and J by 6 bases, leaving 15 bases between them. This clone was detected only once. The TCR was taken from a woman aged 60-70 years with COVID-19, enrolled during active disease. V and J are TRBV7-7 and TRBJ2-2; a weak D match, TRBD1 (5 bases). Sequences were obtained from peripheral blood. Here the CDR3 reads CASSSKGRVAGELFF. In nucleotides, the CDR3 is TGTGCCAGCAGCTCAAAGGGCAGGGTGGCCGGGGAGCTGTTTTTT.